Reported below is one TCR beta chain. This specimen belongs to a study of blood T cell repertoires in COVID-19. Only in-frame clones appear in the TCRdb table, and some are missing; sequencing was by immunoSEQ multiplex PCR. The table has approximately 85,000 clones, 70% to 90% seen once. Germline V CDR1 and CDR2: KGHSH, LQKENI. The germline V and J ends were trimmed by 5 bases and 2 bases, with 13 bases remaining between them. This CDR3 has 14 amino acids. The source of this sequence is a man aged 45-65 years with active or convalescent COVID-19. Sequencing input: peripheral blood. The chain is built from TRBV18 and TRBJ2-7; possibly TRBD2 for D (5 bases). The CDR3 region has the DNA TGTGCCAGCTCAACCACGGGAATACCCTACGAGCAGTACTTC. Its translation is CASSTTGIPYEQYF. The full variable domain, its missing parts supplied by reference TRBV18 and TRBJ2-7, is NAGVMQNPRHLVRRRGQEARLRCSPMKGHSHVYWYRQLPEEGLKFMVYLQKENIIDESGMPKERFSAEFPKEGPSILRIQQVVRGDSAAYFCASSTTGIPYEQYFGPGTRLTVT.